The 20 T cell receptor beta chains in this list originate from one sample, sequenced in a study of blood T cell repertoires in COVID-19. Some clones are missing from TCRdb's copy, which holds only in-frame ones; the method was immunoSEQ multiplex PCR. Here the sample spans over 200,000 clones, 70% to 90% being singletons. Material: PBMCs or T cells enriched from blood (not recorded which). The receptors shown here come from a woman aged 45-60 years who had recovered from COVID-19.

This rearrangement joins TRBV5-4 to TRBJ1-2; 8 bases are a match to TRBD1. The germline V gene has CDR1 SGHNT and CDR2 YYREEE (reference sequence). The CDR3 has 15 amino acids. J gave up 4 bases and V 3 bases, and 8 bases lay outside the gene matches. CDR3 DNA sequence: TGTGCCAGCAGCTCACGGGACAGGACGATCTATGGCTACACCTTC. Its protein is CASSSRDRTIYGYTF.

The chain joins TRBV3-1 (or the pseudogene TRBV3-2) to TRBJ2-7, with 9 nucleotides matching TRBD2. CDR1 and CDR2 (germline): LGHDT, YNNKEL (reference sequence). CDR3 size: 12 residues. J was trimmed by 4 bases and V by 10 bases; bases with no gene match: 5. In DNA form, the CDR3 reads TGTGCCACCAGGACTAGCGTTTACGAGCAGTACTTC. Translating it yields CATRTSVYEQYF.

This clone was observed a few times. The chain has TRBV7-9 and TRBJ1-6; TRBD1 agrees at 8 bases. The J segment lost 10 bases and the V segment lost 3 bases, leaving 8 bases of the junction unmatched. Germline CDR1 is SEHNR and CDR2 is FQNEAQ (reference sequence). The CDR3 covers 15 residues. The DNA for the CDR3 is TGTGCCAGCAGCTTGGCCGCAGGGGGCCGATCACCCCTCCACTTT. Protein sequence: CASSLAAGGRSPLHF.

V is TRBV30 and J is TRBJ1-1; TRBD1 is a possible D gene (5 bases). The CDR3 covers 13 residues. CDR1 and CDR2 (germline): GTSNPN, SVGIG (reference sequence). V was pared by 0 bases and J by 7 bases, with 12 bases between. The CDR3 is CAWSVRLGHEAFF. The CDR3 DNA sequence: TGTGCCTGGAGTGTAAGGTTGGGGCATGAAGCTTTCTTT.

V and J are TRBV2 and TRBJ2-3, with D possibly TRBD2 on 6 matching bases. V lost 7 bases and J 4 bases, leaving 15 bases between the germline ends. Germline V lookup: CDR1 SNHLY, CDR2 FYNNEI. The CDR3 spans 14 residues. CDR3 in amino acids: CASTWAGKPDTQYF. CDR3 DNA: TGTGCCAGCACCTGGGCGGGGAAGCCAGATACGCAGTATTTT.

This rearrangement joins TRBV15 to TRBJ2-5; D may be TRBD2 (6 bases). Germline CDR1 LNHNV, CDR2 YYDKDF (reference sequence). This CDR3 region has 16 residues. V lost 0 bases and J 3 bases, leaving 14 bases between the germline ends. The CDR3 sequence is CATSRDRRRGEETQYF. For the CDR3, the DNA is TGTGCCACCAGCAGAGATCGCCGGCGGGGAGAAGAGACCCAGTACTTC.

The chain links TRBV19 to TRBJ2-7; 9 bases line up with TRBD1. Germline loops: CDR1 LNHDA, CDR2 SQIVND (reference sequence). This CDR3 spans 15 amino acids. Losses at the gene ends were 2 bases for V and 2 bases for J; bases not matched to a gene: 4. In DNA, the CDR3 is TGTGCCAGTAGTATATCGGACAGGGGAACCTACGAGCAGTACTTC. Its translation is CASSISDRGTYEQYF.

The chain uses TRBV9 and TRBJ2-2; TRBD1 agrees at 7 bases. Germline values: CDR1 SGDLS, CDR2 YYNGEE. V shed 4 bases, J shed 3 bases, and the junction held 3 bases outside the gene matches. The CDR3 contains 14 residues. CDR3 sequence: CASSRGRDTGELFF. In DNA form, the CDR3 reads TGTGCCAGCAGCAGGGGGCGGGACACCGGGGAGCTGTTTTTT.

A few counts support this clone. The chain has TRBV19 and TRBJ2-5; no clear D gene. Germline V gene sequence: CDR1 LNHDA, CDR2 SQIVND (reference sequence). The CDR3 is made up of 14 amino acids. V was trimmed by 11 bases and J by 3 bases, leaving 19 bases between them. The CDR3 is CARYESGGEETQYF. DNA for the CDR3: TGTGCCCGCTATGAATCCGGCGGAGAAGAGACCCAGTACTTC.

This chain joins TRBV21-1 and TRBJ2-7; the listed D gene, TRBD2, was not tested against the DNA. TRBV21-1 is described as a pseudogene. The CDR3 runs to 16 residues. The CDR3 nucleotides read TGTGCCACTTCAGGACTAGCGGAGCTCTCTACCTACGAGCAGTACTTC. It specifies CATSGLAELSTYEQYF.

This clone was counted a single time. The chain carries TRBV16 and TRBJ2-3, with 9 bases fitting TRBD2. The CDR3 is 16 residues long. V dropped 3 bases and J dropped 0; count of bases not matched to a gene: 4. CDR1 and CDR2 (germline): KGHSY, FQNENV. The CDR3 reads CASSQSAGGSTDTQYF. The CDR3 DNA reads TGTGCCAGCAGCCAGTCAGCGGGGGGAAGCACAGATACGCAGTATTTT.

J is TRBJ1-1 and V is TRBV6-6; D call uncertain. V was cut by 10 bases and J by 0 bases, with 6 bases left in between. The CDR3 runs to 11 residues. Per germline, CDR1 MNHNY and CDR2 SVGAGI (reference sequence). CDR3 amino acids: CATRVNTEAFF. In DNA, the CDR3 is TGTGCCACCCGGGTGAACACTGAAGCTTTCTTT.

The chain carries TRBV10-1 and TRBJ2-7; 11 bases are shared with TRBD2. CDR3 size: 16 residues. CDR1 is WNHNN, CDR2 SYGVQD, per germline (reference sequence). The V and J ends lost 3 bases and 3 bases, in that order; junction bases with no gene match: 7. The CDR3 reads CASSDLPGLADYEQYF. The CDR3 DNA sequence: TGCGCCAGCAGTGACTTACCGGGACTAGCGGACTACGAGCAGTACTTC.

This CDR3 reads CAWSAAQGGRAFF. As DNA, the CDR3 is TGTGCCTGGAGTGCCGCGCAAGGGGGTCGGGCTTTCTTT. This chain links TRBV30 with TRBJ1-1; D might be TRBD1 (6 bases). Trimming pared 1 base from V and 11 bases from J, leaving 17 bases between. The germline V gene has CDR1 GTSNPN and CDR2 SVGIG (reference sequence). The CDR3 covers 13 residues.

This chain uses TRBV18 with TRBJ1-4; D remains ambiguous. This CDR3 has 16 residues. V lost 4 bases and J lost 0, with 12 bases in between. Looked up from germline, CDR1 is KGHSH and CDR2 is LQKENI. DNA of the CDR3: TGTGCCAGCTCACTCTTAACGACAACAACTAATGAAAAACTGTTTTTT. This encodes CASSLLTTTTNEKLFF.

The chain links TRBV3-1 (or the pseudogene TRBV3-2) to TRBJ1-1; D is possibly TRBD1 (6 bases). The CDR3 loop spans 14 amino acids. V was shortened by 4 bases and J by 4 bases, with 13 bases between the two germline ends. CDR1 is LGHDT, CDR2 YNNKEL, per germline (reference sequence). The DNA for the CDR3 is TGTGCCAGCAGCCTACAGGGATCGGGCACTGAAGCTTTCTTT. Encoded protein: CASSLQGSGTEAFF.

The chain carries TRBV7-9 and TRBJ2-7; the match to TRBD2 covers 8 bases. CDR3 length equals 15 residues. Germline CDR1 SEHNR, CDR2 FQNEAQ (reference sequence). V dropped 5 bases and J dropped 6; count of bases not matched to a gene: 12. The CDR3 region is CASSLRTSIYSEQYF. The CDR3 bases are TGTGCCAGCAGCCTCAGGACTAGCATCTACTCCGAGCAGTACTTC.

CDR3 sequence (DNA): TGCGCCAGCAGCTCTGGAGGGACAGGGGTAACTGAAGCTTTCTTT. This sequence encodes CASSSGGTGVTEAFF. This chain uses TRBV5-1 with TRBJ1-1, with 10 bases lining up with TRBD1. V was pared by 3 bases and J by 5 bases, with 7 bases of the junction left unmatched. The length of the CDR3 is 15 residues. From germline, CDR1 is SGHRS and CDR2 YFSETQ.

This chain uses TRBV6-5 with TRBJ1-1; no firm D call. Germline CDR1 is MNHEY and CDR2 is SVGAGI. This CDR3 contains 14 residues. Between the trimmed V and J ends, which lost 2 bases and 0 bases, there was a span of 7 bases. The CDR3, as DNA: TGTGCCAGCAGTTACAGACTCGTGAACACTGAAGCTTTCTTT. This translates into CASSYRLVNTEAFF.

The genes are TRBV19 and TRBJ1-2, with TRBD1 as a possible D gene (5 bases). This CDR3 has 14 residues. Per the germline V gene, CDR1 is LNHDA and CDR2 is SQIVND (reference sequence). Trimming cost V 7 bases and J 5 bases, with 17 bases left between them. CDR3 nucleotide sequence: TGTGCCAGTACCCCCGGGTGGGGGGAGTATGGCTACACCTTC. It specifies CASTPGWGEYGYTF. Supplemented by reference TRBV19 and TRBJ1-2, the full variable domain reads DGGITQSPKYLFRKEGQNVTLSCEQNLNHDAMYWYRQDPGQGLRLIYYSQIVNDFQKGDIAEGYSVSREKKESFPLTVTSAQKNPTAFYLCASTPGWGEYGYTFGSGTRLTVV.